A selection of T cell receptor beta chains follows, all from one sample in a study of early T cells in non-severe SARS-CoV-2 infection. TCRdb independently ran MiXCR on the 5' RACE reads; one entry per CDR3 protein. The sample carries 39,000 or so distinct CDR3 sequences, about 5.5% recorded once. This specimen was whole blood, taken at baseline. The source of these receptors is an adult who was a healthcare worker with PCR-confirmed SARS-CoV-2 infection or an uninfected control (not recorded which). CDR3s include the opening cysteine and the closing phenylalanine or tryptophan. A D gene is named only where the DNA matches it firmly.

d_call	v_call	cdr3_aa
NA	TRBV12-3/TRBV12-4	CASSLGGTTGELFF
TRBD1	TRBV5-5	CASSLQTGARMQPQHF
NA	TRBV6-2/TRBV6-3	CASSHDRNTGELFF
NA	TRBV4-1	CASSDGLNTEAFF
NA	TRBV21-1	CASTYKDSPLHYGYTF
TRBD1	TRBV13	CASSQFQGGEKLFF
TRBD2	TRBV20-1	CSARDWRGISTGELFF
TRBD1	TRBV7-2	CASSPGQGLTGELFF
NA	TRBV5-1	CASSPRQGVINEQFF
NA	TRBV7-2	CASSLVNTEAFF
TRBD2	TRBV7-6	CASSPQIAGGLDEQFF
TRBD2	TRBV7-7	CASSIGLAGAQETQYF
NA	TRBV12-3/TRBV12-4	CASSRGGGQPQHF
NA	TRBV12-3/TRBV12-4	CASSLAGETEAFF
NA	TRBV7-2	CASSLGFSLTYF
NA	TRBV25-1	CASSADYYEQYF
TRBD1	TRBV3-1	CASSQGQGPYGYTF
TRBD2	TRBV5-4	CASSLPGGAETQYF
NA	TRBV5-1	CASSSERAPSTGSTDTQYF
NA	TRBV5-1	CASSIDGSQGTEAFF
NA	TRBV20-1	CSALSLSGSSNQPQHF
TRBD2	TRBV7-7	CASSSQSGNNEQFF
TRBD2	TRBV13	CASSLGLAGDTGELFF
NA	TRBV5-1	CASSFAGANVLTF
TRBD1	TRBV11-2	CASSLRDSLYQETQYF
NA	TRBV4-1	CASSQDNLEGTEAFF
TRBD1	TRBV28	CASTSSHRGQFYEQYF
NA	TRBV20-1	CSAYPGTEQETQYF
NA	TRBV24-1	CATSDYRAETQYF
TRBD1	TRBV10-3	CAISGGGAGYIQYF
NA	TRBV7-9	CASSLFERNTEAFF
NA	TRBV20-1	CSAISAGGGELFF
NA	TRBV5-8	CASSLGVDGGLETQYF
TRBD1	TRBV11-3	CASSASTGVAYEQYF
NA	TRBV10-3	CAIGNRERADTQYF
NA	TRBV7-2	CASSSSLMNTEAFF
TRBD2	TRBV10-3	CAISRLAGESDTQYF
NA	TRBV7-9	CASSLEKSLTDTQYF
NA	TRBV20-1	CSARETGLGSEAFF
TRBD1	TRBV7-2	CASSLAANIGDSGYTF
TRBD1	TRBV5-1	CASSLEGGSNQPQHF
TRBD1	TRBV12-3/TRBV12-4	CASSPGQGVWGTEAFF
NA	TRBV30	CAWSVPNSPLHF
NA	TRBV2	CASSETQNNSPLHF
NA	TRBV3-1	CASSHPGRPYEQYF
NA	TRBV6-1	CASKLRDLGGYTF
NA	TRBV19	CASSIRGGGRTDTQYF
NA	TRBV29-1	CSVRQPDLTNTEVFF
TRBD1	TRBV11-1	CASSPRDSTEAFF
NA	TRBV30	CAWIRGGSNSPLHF